This paragraph reports one T cell receptor beta chain. There is no known antigen for this receptor. Per-nucleotide qualities are absent, and no much larger clonotype sits a single base away. The data were obtained in a study of early T cells in non-severe SARS-CoV-2 infection listed by TCRdb under 2021. Concerning the study at large: Bulk RNA from unsorted whole blood was used for TCR sequencing, so alpha and beta chains could not be paired.

The library was made by 5' RACE. The instrument given in TCRdb is NextSeq 500. Unique molecular identifiers were attached to individual cDNA molecules in the TCR library protocol so that sequencing error and PCR bias could be corrected. TCR alpha and beta chains were both sequenced, and the abundances of alpha and beta sequences in each sample were closely correlated with each other. The original methods were these. Decombinator V4 was used to perform V gene, J gene and CDR3 annotation of TCR sequences. Expanded TCRs were defined as changing significantly between any two time points under a Poisson model with p below 0.0001. TCR abundances were normalised to the total number of TCRs sequenced per sample and expressed as counts per million. TRAV1-2 paired with TRAJ12, TRAJ20 or TRAJ33 defined MAIT TCRs, while TRAV10 paired with TRAJ18 defined iNKT TCRs. VDJdb, accessed 1 November 2021, was searched for CMV, EBV and SARS-CoV-2 annotated TCRs, excluding TCRs annotated for multiple antigens. TCRdb passed the public sequencing reads through fastp at Q25 and MiXCR, retaining productive beta sequences. All rows with the same CDR3 protein become a single entry with the most common DNA and genes. The V and J calls follow TCRdb's processing rather than the paper's. The sample table shows 65,000 to 85,000 distinct CDR3 sequences, and roughly 13% are seen once. Together, the top ten hold approximately 1% of the sample.

The full study reports these points: VDJdb matching was skewed toward anti-spike CD8 responses and likely underestimated virus-specific expansions by missing private and CD4 specificities.

The CDR3 spans 14 residues, from the cysteine through the phenylalanine. The DNA shown is the 42-base CDR3, in frame from base 1. V is reduced by 2 bases and J by 6 bases, leaving a spacing of 10 bases between them. The germline V gene encodes CDR1 MDHEN and CDR2 SYDVKM. A case-control design nested within a healthcare worker cohort in London, UK, was used, with weekly nasopharyngeal swab PCR tests and blood sampling performed. Healthcare workers were recruited between 23 and 31 March 2020, during the week of the UK lockdown, and were followed weekly for up to roughly 15 weeks. The chain employs TRBV28 and TRBJ2-2, and the D gene may be TRBD2, 5 bases matching. Specimen: whole blood. The TCR originated in an adult who was a healthcare worker with PCR-confirmed SARS-CoV-2 infection or an uninfected control (not recorded which). The sequence in DNA is TGTGCCAGCAGTTTAAGCGGAACACCCGGGGAGCTGTTTTTT. Translated, it reads CASSLSGTPGELFF.